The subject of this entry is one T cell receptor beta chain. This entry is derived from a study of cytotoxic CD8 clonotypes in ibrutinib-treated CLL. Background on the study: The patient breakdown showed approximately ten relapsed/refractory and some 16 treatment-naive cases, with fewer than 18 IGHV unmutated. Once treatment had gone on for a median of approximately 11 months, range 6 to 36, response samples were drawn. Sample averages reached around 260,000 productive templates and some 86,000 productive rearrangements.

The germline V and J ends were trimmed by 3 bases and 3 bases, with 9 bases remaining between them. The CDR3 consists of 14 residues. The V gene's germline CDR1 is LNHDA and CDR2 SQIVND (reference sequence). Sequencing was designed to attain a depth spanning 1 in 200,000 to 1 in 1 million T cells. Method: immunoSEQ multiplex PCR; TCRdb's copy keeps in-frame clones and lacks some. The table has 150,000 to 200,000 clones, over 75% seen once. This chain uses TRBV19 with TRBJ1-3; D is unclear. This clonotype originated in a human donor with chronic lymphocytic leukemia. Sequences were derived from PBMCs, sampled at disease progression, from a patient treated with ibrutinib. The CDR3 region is CASSIGLGGNTIYF. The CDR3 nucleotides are TGTGCCAGTAGTATCGGCCTCGGTGGAAACACCATATATTTT.